This TCR beta chain was recorded in a study of shared clonotypes between healthy human individuals. The CDR3 spans 14 residues. The V and J ends lost 3 bases and 5 bases respectively, with 14 bases between them. The germline V gene encodes CDR1 SGDLS and CDR2 YYNGEE. Data came from immunoSEQ multiplex PCR; TCRdb stores just in-frame clones and leaves some out. The sample includes approximately 95,000 clones, 67% of them seen just once. The specimen sequenced was memory CD8+ T cells sorted from blood. The subset: CD45RO+ cells pooled with CCR7-negative TemRA cells. This TCR was sampled from a young man in good health. The J gene is TRBJ2-5, the V gene TRBV9; unclear D gene. The CDR3 protein is CASSAFVGVETQYF. The CDR3 DNA follows: TGTGCCAGCAGCGCCTTTGTGGGTGTGGAGACCCAGTACTTC.